The TCR beta chain under discussion was sequenced for a study of long-term antiretroviral therapy in people with HIV (dated by TCRdb to between 2021 and 2024). Concerning the study at large: The earliest samples were collected approximately a decade before the 2015 WHO recommendation for immediate ART, a period when ART was typically delayed until CD4 counts fell. A total of fewer than 200 cryopreserved PBMC samples were contributed to the cohort by 30 adults with confirmed HIV infection, with samples collected serially over a mean of approximately 6 years (range 1-12). Among the roughly 30 participants with HIV, fewer than twelve were female. This retrospective serial study examined whether starting ART and sustained HIV suppression were associated with changes in the composition and diversity of the TRB repertoire in peripheral blood. No cross-contamination during QIAcube processing turned up in test extractions that ran a monoclonal T-cell line alongside more than 30 polyclonal samples. What the research found in general, with its limitations: Limited PBMC availability meant only the TCR beta chain was sequenced, without alpha chain pairing. Inferences about post-ART repertoire changes are limited because no data were available on ART adherence, viral resistance or therapy changes. HIV repertoires had narrower CDR3 length ranges than controls, and the network structure suggested an antigen-experienced repertoire that shifted only slightly toward naive after ART. A significant increase in TRB diversity was found to be associated with ART initiation, although TRB diversity was observed to remain significantly below that of transplant donor controls even after long-term ART. Unsorted PBMC were profiled instead of sorted CD4+ and CD8+ T cells because pre-ART samples had limited cell numbers. Expanded TRB clones identified before ART initiation dominated the repertoire at all time points, although this dominance fluctuated and declined in many PLHIV after ART. Samples dated from about 2004 to 2018, and the ART regimens used may be less effective than current ones.

A remark on this clone: There is no known antigen for this receptor. The input lacks base qualities; no much larger clone sits a single base away.

The trim is 0 bases for V and 0 bases for J, with a gap of 13 bases between the germline ends. Taken from cysteine to phenylalanine, the CDR3 has 16 residues. Left in the record is the CDR3 DNA by itself, 48 bases read in frame from the first base. The germline V gene encodes CDR1 SGHNT and CDR2 YYREEE (reference sequence). Participants were included only if at least one PBMC sample before ART initiation and at least two post-ART samples were available. All participants with HIV were treated in the United States of America. Cryopreserved samples of 1-10 million PBMC were thawed and washed before DNA extraction. At the time of the earliest PBMC sample, participants with HIV were aged between about 20 and 54 years. PBMC samples from each participant spanned 1-4 timepoints before ART initiation and 2-8 timepoints after ART initiation, with a median of 7 samples. For every participant, serial HIV viral load, CD4+ T-cell count, ART history and demographic data were obtained. Genomic DNA was extracted from unsorted PBMC with a Qiagen kit on a QIAcube, processed in batches of 12 samples.

Sequencing of the TRB variable region was done with the immunoSEQ hsTCRB v3.0 assay at survey level resolution. TRB sequencing targeted a depth of about 35,000-50,000 T-cell genomes per sample. TRB libraries were pooled and sequenced on an Illumina MiSeq using a v3 150-cycle kit. On the authors' methods: Repertoire analysis ran in R within a reproducible Nextflow workflow covering QC, data transformation and analysis. LymphoSeq2, an R package for exploring AIRR-Seq data, was used to implement the custom analyses. A few samples that yielded fewer than 5000 total TRB sequences were excluded, so that approximately 200 HIV repertoires were analyzed. Among the approximately 200 retained HIV repertoires, about 59 were collected before ART initiation and approximately 130 were collected after ART initiation. Repertoires were downsampled to 5000 TRB nucleotide sequences, with summary statistics averaged over 100 downsampling iterations. Only TRB sequences with CDR3 regions of at least seven amino acids were retained for analysis. A Shannon entropy-derived clonality score and the Gini coefficient were used to measure diversity. In repertoire networks, the top 5000 CDR3 amino acid sequences were linked whenever an edit distance of one separated two sequences. GLIPH2 predicted antigen specificity groups and MHC restriction for TRB CDR3 amino acid sequences. To flag known associations with CMV, EBV, HIV or tissue antigens, CDR3 amino acid sequences were compared against VDJdb and McPAS-TCR. Pre-ART, post-ART and control groups were compared with Wilcoxon signed-rank tests and Holm-Bonferroni correction. The table was pulled from immuneACCESS by TCRdb, which kept in-frame rearrangements only. Such tables lose some clones; where checked, under half of the loss comes from unresolved V genes, and the rest has no known cause. The V and J calls and clone size are taken from that table; D and trimming were inferred from the DNA. In all, the sample holds approximately 30,000 clones, and 82% of those were seen once. Around 10% of the sample goes to the ten largest clones.

The sequencing used unsorted PBMCs, collected 0.8 years before starting antiretroviral therapy. Recombination joined TRBV5-4 with TRBJ2-7, with an unclear D gene assignment. The origin of this receptor is a man between 18 and 29 years old with HIV. The DNA is as follows: TGTGCCAGCAGCTTGGACATCCCCGGTAACTCCTACGAGCAGTACTTC. The translation is CASSLDIPGNSYEQYF.